Each of the 18 T cell receptor beta chains below was sequenced from the same sample in a study of T-cell reconstitution after alpha-beta-depleted transplantation in children. Unique molecular identifiers were used in preparing the TCRbeta library. TCRdb recomputed calls from the PCR reads with MiXCR, one row per CDR3 protein. In the table there are roughly 110,000 distinct CDR3 sequences, under 13% of which are singletons. This specimen was PBMCs, taken before TCRalphabeta/CD19-depleted stem cell transplant. Source of these receptors: a boy between 2 and 15 years old with acute lymphoblastic leukemia, due to receive a stem cell transplant.

This chain joins TRBV7-7 and TRBJ2-5; tentatively, D is TRBD1 (5 bases). The V gene lost 5 bases and the J gene lost 1 base, with 14 bases spanning the gap. The CDR3 loop spans 15 amino acids. The V gene's germline CDR1 is SSHAT and CDR2 FNYEAQ (reference sequence). The CDR3 loop is CASSPAGLGQETQYF. As DNA, the CDR3 is TGTGCCAGCAGCCCCGCAGGGTTAGGCCAAGAGACCCAGTACTTC.

This rearrangement joins TRBV20-1 to TRBJ2-1, with a weak D call TRBD2 (5 bases). V was shortened by 4 bases and J by 7 bases, with 11 bases between the two germline ends. The germline V gene has CDR1 DFQATT and CDR2 SNEGSKA (reference sequence). The CDR3 is made up of 12 amino acids. Written as DNA, the CDR3 is TGCAGTGCTATTACGGCGGGTAATGAGCAGTTCTTC. Translating gives CSAITAGNEQFF.

The V and J genes are TRBV6-1 and TRBJ2-3; TRBD1 agrees at 7 bases. Per germline, CDR1 MNHNS and CDR2 SASEGT. Trimming took 5 bases from V and 2 from J; bases not matched to a gene: 10. This CDR3 is 16 amino acids long. The CDR3 protein is CASSQGDSLHTDTQYF. The DNA for the CDR3 is TGTGCCAGCAGTCAAGGGGACAGCTTGCACACAGATACGCAGTATTTT.

The chain joins TRBV20-1 to TRBJ1-5; 7 nucleotides align to TRBD1. The J segment lost 1 base and the V segment lost 3 bases, leaving 3 bases of the junction unmatched. The germline V gene encodes CDR1 DFQATT and CDR2 SNEGSKA (reference sequence). The CDR3 is 14 amino acids. The CDR3 DNA is TGCAGTGCTAGTGACAGGGCCAGCAATCAGCCCCAGCATTTT. Amino acids: CSASDRASNQPQHF.

The rearrangement joins TRBV11-2 to TRBJ2-7; D gene uncertain. The germline V and J ends were trimmed by 5 bases and 7 bases, with 15 bases remaining between them. CDR3 length equals 13 residues. CDR1 and CDR2 (germline): SGHAT, FQNNGV. CDR3 amino acids: CASSHGETWEQYF. The DNA of the CDR3 is TGTGCCAGCAGCCACGGTGAGACCTGGGAGCAGTACTTC. The whole variable domain, filled in from reference TRBV11-2 and TRBJ2-7, reads EAGVAQSPRYKIIEKRQSVAFWCNPISGHATLYWYQQILGQGPKLLIQFQNNGVVDDSQLPKDRFSAERLKGVDSTLKIQPAKLEDSAVYLCASSHGETWEQYFGPGTRLTVT.

Only a few counts were recorded for this clonotype. The genes are TRBV12-3 or TRBV12-4 and TRBJ2-2; D ambiguous. CDR3 size: 12 residues. The V end lost 3 bases, the J end lost 4 bases, and 3 bases lay between the germline ends. CDR3 sequence reads: CASSFGTGELFF. The CDR3 DNA sequence: TGTGCCAGCAGTTTCGGCACCGGGGAGCTGTTTTTT.

The J gene is TRBJ2-1, the V gene TRBV15; TRBD2 aligns across 7 bases. The CDR3 sequence is 17 residues long. Germline-derived CDR1 and CDR2 are LNHNV and YYDKDF (reference sequence). V shed 3 bases and J 4 bases; nucleotides not matched to a gene: 12. As DNA, the CDR3 is TGTGCCACCAGCAGTGGGGGGGAGGGGATATTTTACAATGAGCAGTTCTTC. Amino acid sequence: CATSSGGEGIFYNEQFF.

This clonotype has more than one count but fewer than ten. This chain uses TRBV5-1 with TRBJ2-7, with D perhaps being TRBD1 or TRBD2 (6 bases each). Trimming shortened V by 0 bases and J by 6 bases, and 13 bases separated the two germline ends. CDR1 and CDR2 from the germline V gene are SGHRS and YFSETQ. CDR3 size: 14 residues. CDR3 nucleotides: TGCGCCAGCAGCTTGGCGGGGGCGCCGGGCGAGCAGTACTTC. Its translation: CASSLAGAPGEQYF. The complete variable domain, with remaining parts taken from reference TRBV5-1 and TRBJ2-7, reads KAGVTQTPRYLIKTRGQQVTLSCSPISGHRSVSWYQQTPGQGLQFLFEYFSETQRNKGNFPGRFSGRQFSNSRSEMNVSTLELGDSALYLCASSLAGAPGEQYFGPGTRLTVT.

This chain connects TRBV6-5 to TRBJ1-4; 9 bases line up with TRBD1. Germline V lookup: CDR1 MNHEY, CDR2 SVGAGI. V shed 4 bases and J 8 bases; nucleotides not matched to a gene: 8. There are 15 residues in the CDR3. This CDR3 is CASSCGSGQGEKLFF. CDR3 sequence (DNA): TGTGCCAGCAGTTGCGGGTCGGGACAGGGAGAAAAACTGTTTTTT.

This clonotype has a count of ten or more. The rearrangement uses TRBV6-1 and TRBJ2-1; TRBD2 agrees at 9 bases. Germline lookup yields CDR1 MNHNS and CDR2 SASEGT. V gave up 6 bases and J gave up 6 bases; unmatched junction bases: 12. This CDR3 contains 16 residues. The CDR3: CASSDLTRGRANEQFF. The CDR3 DNA reads TGTGCCAGCAGCGACTTAACGCGCGGGAGGGCCAATGAGCAGTTCTTC.

Notes on this clonotype: A single base separates this from a much larger clone, so it may be a read error. The chain recombines TRBV6-1 with TRBJ2-1, with D tentatively TRBD1 (5 bases). CDR1 and CDR2 (germline): MNHNS, SASEGT. The CDR3 covers 14 residues. The DNA for the CDR3 is TGTGCCAGCACTGAATTGGAGTGGGGCTATGAGCAGTTCTTC. This codes for CASTELEWGYEQFF.

The chain joins TRBV25-1 to TRBJ2-1; possibly TRBD1 or TRBD2 for D (5 bases each). The V end lost 2 bases, the J end lost 4 bases, and 15 bases lay between the germline ends. Looked up from germline, CDR1 is MGHDK and CDR2 is SYGVNS. The CDR3 totals 16 residues. The CDR3 region has the DNA TGTGCCAGCAGTGAAGCCGGGGCAGGAAATTACAATGAGCAGTTCTTC. Translating it yields CASSEAGAGNYNEQFF.

This clonotype came up a few times. This chain uses TRBV28 with TRBJ2-5, with D possibly being TRBD1 or TRBD2 (5 bases each). The CDR3 is 13 amino acids. Trimming removed 6 bases at V and 1 base at J, with 9 bases between. Germline-derived CDR1 and CDR2 are MDHEN and SYDVKM. The chain's CDR3 is CASSAGTQETQYF. The DNA for the CDR3 is TGTGCCAGCAGCGCAGGGACCCAAGAGACCCAGTACTTC.

The rearrangement joins TRBV7-2 to TRBJ2-5; D unresolved. The CDR3 loop spans 14 amino acids. Germline lookup yields CDR1 SGHTA and CDR2 FQGNSA. With 4 bases removed from V and 5 bases from J, the gap between germline ends came to 14 bases. Here the CDR3 DNA reads TGTGCCAGCAGCTATCGGACCCCTGGGGAGACCCAGTACTTC. Its translation: CASSYRTPGETQYF.

The chain employs TRBV6-1 and TRBJ1-1; no firm D call. Per the germline V gene, CDR1 is MNHNS and CDR2 is SASEGT. Between the trimmed V and J ends, which lost 6 bases and 6 bases, there was a span of 14 bases. This CDR3 region has 13 residues. In DNA, the CDR3 is TGTGCCAGCAGACACCAGAGTGGGGCTGAAGCTTTCTTT. It specifies CASRHQSGAEAFF.

There are many counts of this clonotype. The gene calls are TRBV4-2 and TRBJ2-7, with TRBD1 identical over 10 bases. Germline CDR1 LGHNA, CDR2 YNFKEQ. V dropped 0 bases and J dropped 2; count of bases not matched to a gene: 4. This CDR3 contains 16 residues. The CDR3 nucleotides read TGTGCCAGCAGCCAAGATCTAGGACAGGGGGCCTACGAGCAGTACTTC. This encodes CASSQDLGQGAYEQYF.

This clonotype was detected a few times. The V call is TRBV5-6, the J call TRBJ2-1, with TRBD1 as a possible D gene (6 bases). CDR3 length: 15 amino acids. The V end lost 4 bases, the J end lost 0 bases, and 11 bases lay between the germline ends. The V gene's germline CDR1 is SGHDT and CDR2 YYEEEE. CDR3: CASSPTGSSYNEQFF. As DNA, the CDR3 is TGTGCCAGCAGCCCCACAGGGAGCTCCTACAATGAGCAGTTCTTC.

This clonotype was counted at least ten times. This chain joins TRBV7-6 and TRBJ2-1, with D perhaps TRBD2 (6 bases). CDR1 is SGHVS, CDR2 FNYEAQ, per germline. The CDR3 extends over 16 amino acids. V was pared by 1 base and J by 6 bases, with 16 bases between. The DNA for the CDR3 is TGTGCCAGCAGCTTAGGGATACTGATGGGGGGCAATGAGCAGTTCTTC. Amino acid sequence: CASSLGILMGGNEQFF.